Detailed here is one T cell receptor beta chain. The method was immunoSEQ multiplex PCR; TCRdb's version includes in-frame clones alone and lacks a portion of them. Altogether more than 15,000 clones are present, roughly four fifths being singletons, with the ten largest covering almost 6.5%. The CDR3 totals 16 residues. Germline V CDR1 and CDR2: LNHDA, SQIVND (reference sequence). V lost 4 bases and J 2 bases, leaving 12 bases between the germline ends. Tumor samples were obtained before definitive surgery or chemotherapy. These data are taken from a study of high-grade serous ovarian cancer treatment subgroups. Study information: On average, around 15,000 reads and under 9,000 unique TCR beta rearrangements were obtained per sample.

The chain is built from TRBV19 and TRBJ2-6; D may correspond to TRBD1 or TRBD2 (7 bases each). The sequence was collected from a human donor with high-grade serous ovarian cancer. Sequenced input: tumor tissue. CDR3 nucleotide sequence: TGTGCCAGTAGTAAGTCAGGGGGGGCTGGGGCCAACGTCCTGACTTTC. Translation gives CASSKSGGAGANVLTF. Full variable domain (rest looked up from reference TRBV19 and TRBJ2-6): DGGITQSPKYLFRKEGQNVTLSCEQNLNHDAMYWYRQDPGQGLRLIYYSQIVNDFQKGDIAEGYSVSREKKESFPLTVTSAQKNPTAFYLCASSKSGGAGANVLTFGAGSRLTVL.